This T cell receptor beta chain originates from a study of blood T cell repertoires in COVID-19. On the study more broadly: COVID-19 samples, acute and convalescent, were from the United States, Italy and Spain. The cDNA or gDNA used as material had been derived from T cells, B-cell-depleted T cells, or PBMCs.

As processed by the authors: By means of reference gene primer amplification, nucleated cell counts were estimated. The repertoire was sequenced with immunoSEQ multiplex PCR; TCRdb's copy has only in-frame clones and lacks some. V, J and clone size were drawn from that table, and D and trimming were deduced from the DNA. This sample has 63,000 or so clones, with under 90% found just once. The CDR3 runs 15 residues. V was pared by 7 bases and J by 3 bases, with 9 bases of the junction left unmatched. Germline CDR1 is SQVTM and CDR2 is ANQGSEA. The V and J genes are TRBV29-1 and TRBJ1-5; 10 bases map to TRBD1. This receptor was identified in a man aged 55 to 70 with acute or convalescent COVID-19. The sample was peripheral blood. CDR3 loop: CSANRGTGDNQPQHF. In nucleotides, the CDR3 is TGCAGCGCCAACCGCGGGACAGGGGACAATCAGCCCCAGCATTTT. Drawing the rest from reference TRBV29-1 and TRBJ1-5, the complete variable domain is SAVISQKPSRDICQRGTSLTIQCQVDSQVTMMFWYRQQPGQSLTLIATANQGSEATYESGFVIDKFPISRPNLTFSTLTVSNMSPEDSSIYLCSANRGTGDNQPQHFGDGTRLSIL.